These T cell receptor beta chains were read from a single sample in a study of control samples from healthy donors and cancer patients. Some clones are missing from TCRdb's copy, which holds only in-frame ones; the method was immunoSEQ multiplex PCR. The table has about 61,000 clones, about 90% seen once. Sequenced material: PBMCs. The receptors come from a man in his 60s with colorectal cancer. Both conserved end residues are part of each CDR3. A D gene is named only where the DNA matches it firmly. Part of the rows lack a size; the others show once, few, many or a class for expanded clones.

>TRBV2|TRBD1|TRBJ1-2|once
CASTGQRKNYGYTF
TGTGCCAGCACGGGACAGAGAAAAAACTATGGCTACACCTTC
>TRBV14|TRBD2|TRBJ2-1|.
CASSRTRLAGGGNEQFF
TGTGCCAGCAGCCGCACTCGACTAGCGGGGGGAGGGAATGAGCAGTTCTTC
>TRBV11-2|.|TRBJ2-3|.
CASSPRTGLSTDTQYF
TGTGCCAGCAGCCCCCGCACGGGACTTAGCACAGATACGCAGTATTTT
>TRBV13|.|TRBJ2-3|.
CASHTASLPDTQYF
TGTGCCAGCCACACGGCCTCCCTGCCAGATACGCAGTATTTT
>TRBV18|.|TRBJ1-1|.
CASSPRPRENTEAFF
TGTGCCAGCTCACCTCGTCCCCGGGAGAACACTGAAGCTTTCTTT
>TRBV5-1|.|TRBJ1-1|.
CASSFDRRGTEAFF
TGCGCCAGCAGCTTCGACAGGAGGGGCACTGAAGCTTTCTTT
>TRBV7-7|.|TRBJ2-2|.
CASSLVGTGSAGELFF
TGTGCCAGCAGCTTAGTAGGTACGGGATCCGCCGGGGAGCTGTTTTTT
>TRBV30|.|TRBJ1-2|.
CAWSYDSSRDGQRASKGATF
TGTGCCTGGAGTTATGATAGTTCCCGGGACGGACAAAGGGCTAGTAAGGGTGCCACCTTC
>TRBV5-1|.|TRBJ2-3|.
CASSLDLDTQYF
TGCGCCAGCAGCTTGGATTTGGATACGCAGTATTTT
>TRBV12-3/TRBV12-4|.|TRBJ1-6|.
CASSSHGAPTLHF
TGTGCCAGCAGTTCCCACGGGGCGCCGACCCTCCACTTT
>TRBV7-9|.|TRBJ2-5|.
CASSSRRLVGETQYF
TGTGCCAGCAGCTCCCGTCGACTGGTTGGGGAGACCCAGTACTTC
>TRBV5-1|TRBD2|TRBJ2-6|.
CASSFLPGGRTGANVLTF
TGCGCCAGCAGCTTCCTCCCGGGGGGGCGGACTGGGGCCAACGTCCTGACTTTC
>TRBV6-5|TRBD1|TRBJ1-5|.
CASSGTGWNQPQHF
TGTGCCAGCAGCGGGACAGGTTGGAATCAGCCCCAGCATTTT
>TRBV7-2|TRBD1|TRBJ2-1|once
CASSSDRGSNEQFF
TGTGCCAGCAGCTCGGACAGGGGGTCCAATGAGCAGTTCTTC
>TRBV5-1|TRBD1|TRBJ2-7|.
CASSLTGTGGYEQYF
TGCGCCAGCAGCCTGACCGGGACAGGGGGCTACGAGCAGTACTTC
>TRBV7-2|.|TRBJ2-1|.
CASSFLDYNEQFF
TGTGCCAGCAGCTTTCTAGACTACAATGAGCAGTTCTTC
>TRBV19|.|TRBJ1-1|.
CASSIATEAFF
TGTGCCAGTAGTATAGCCACTGAAGCTTTCTTT
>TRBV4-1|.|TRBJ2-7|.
CASSQGPRDTPYEQYF
TGCGCCAGCAGCCAAGGGCCCCGGGACACTCCCTACGAGCAGTACTTC
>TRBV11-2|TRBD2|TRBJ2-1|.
CASSRRGGSQNEQFF
TGTGCCAGCAGTCGCCGGGGGGGGTCCCAAAATGAGCAGTTCTTC
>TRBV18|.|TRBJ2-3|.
CASSPPGLPGSTQYF
TGTGCCAGCTCACCACCGGGTCTCCCCGGGAGTACGCAGTATTTT
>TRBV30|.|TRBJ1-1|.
CAWTRDWGSYTEAFF
TGTGCCTGGACTCGCGACTGGGGGTCATACACTGAAGCTTTCTTT
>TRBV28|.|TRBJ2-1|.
CASSLRHEQFF
TGTGCCAGCAGTTTAAGACATGAGCAGTTCTTC
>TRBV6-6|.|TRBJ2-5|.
CASSSNPLTSRLVDGETQYF
TGTGCCAGCAGCTCCAACCCCCTGACTAGTCGTCTAGTCGATGGGGAGACCCAGTACTTC
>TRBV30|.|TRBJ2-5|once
CAWGRETQYF
TGTGCCTGGGGGAGGGAGACCCAGTACTTC
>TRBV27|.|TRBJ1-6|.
CATARALDSPLHF
TGTGCCACCGCGCGGGCATTAGATTCACCCCTCCACTTT
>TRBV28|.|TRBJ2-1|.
CASSPEQWYEQFF
TGTGCCAGCAGTCCGGAACAGTGGTATGAGCAGTTCTTC
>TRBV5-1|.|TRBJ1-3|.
CASSLEAGAGNTIYF
TGCGCCAGCAGCTTGGAAGCAGGGGCTGGAAACACCATATATTTT
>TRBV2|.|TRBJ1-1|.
CASSGRGYTEAFF
TGTGCCAGCAGTGGGCGGGGGTATACTGAAGCTTTCTTT
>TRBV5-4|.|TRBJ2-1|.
CASSFLAGTSSYNEQFF
TGTGCCAGCAGCTTTCTGGCAGGCACTAGCTCCTACAATGAGCAGTTCTTC
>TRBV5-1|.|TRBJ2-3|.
CASSFGPGASSTDTQYF
TGCGCCAGCAGTTTCGGCCCGGGGGCATCTAGCACAGATACGCAGTATTTT
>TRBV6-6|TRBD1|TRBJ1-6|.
CASSLGQGFVSGSPLHF
TGTGCCAGCAGTCTCGGACAGGGTTTCGTTTCAGGTTCACCCCTCCACTTT
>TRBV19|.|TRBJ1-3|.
CASFAGLHSGNTIYF
TGTGCCAGTTTCGCCGGGCTTCACTCTGGAAACACCATATATTTT
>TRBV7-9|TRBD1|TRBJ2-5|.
CASSSTGGAIGTQYF
TGTGCCAGCAGCTCGACAGGGGGCGCGATAGGGACCCAGTACTTC
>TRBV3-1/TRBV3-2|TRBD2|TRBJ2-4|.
CASSRAGENIQYF
TGTGCCAGCAGCCGAGCGGGGGAAAACATTCAGTACTTC
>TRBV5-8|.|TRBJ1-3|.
CASSLGQGISGNTIYF
TGTGCCAGCAGCTTGGGTCAGGGGATCTCTGGAAACACCATATATTTT
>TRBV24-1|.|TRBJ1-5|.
CATSDGTNQPQHF
TGTGCCACCAGTGACGGGACTAATCAGCCCCAGCATTTT
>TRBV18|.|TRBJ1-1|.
CASSSTGNTEAFF
TGTGCCAGCTCCTCGACAGGGAACACTGAAGCTTTCTTT
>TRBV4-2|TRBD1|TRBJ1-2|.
CASSPYDRGEVGGGYTF
TGTGCCAGCAGCCCATACGACAGGGGGGAGGTGGGCGGTGGCTACACCTTC
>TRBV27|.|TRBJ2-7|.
CASSLTRSYEQYF
TGTGCCAGCAGTTTAACTCGTTCCTACGAGCAGTACTTC
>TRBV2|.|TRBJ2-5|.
CASRAGVSHQETQYF
TGTGCCAGCCGTGCTGGTGTGTCTCACCAAGAGACCCAGTACTTC